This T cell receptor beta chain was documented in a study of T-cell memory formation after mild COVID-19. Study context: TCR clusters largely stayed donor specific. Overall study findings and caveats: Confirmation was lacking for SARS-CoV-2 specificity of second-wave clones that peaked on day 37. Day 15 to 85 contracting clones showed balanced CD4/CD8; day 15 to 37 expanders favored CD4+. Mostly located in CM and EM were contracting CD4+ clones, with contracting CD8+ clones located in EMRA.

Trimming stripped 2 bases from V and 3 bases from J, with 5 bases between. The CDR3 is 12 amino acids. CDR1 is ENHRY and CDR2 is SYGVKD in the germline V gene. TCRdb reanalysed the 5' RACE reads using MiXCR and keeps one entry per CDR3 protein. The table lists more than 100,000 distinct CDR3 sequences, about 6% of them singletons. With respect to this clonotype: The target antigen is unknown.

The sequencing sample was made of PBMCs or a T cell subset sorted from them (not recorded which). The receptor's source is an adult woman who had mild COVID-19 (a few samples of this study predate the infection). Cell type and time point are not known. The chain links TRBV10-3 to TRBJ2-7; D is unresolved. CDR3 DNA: TGTGCCATCAGTGAGCGTGACTACGAGCAGTACTTC. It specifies CAISERDYEQYF.